Listed below are T cell receptor beta chains from one sample, sequenced in a study of fetal regulatory T cell absence and autoimmunity. The repertoire was sequenced with immunoSEQ multiplex PCR; TCRdb's copy has only in-frame clones and lacks some. The sample lists around 100,000 clones, less than 80% occurring once. The sequenced sample was pancreas tissue. These receptors were taken from a male donor with IPEX syndrome. CDR3s include the opening cysteine and the closing phenylalanine or tryptophan. Fields, in order: J gene, clone size, D gene, CDR3 length, V gene, CDR3 DNA, CDR3 protein. D genes are given only for firm matches. Not all rows give a size; the values are once, few, many and, for expanded clones, a class.

>TRBJ1-4|NA|NA|17|TRBV4-3
TGCGCCAGCAGCCAAGAGGGACCGCCAAGAGCTAATGAAAAACTGTTTTTT
CASSQEGPPRANEKLFF
>TRBJ2-7|NA|NA|11|TRBV5-6
TGTGCCAGCAGCTGGGAGGGACAGCGAGTCTTC
CASSWEGQRVF
>TRBJ2-2|few|NA|14|TRBV4-1
TGCGCCAGCAGCCATTCTACCTGGGGCGGGGAGCTGTTTTTT
CASSHSTWGGELFF
>TRBJ2-7|once|NA|14|TRBV9
TGTGCCAGCAGCTTAGGGACGGTTTCCTACGAGCAGTACTTC
CASSLGTVSYEQYF
>TRBJ2-3|NA|TRBD2|15|TRBV19
TGTGCCAGTAGTATACTAGCGGGAGGCACAGATACGCAGTATTTT
CASSILAGGTDTQYF
>TRBJ1-4|NA|NA|14|TRBV6-6
TGTGCCAGCAGTTACTCAGCAACTAATGAAAAACTGTTTTTT
CASSYSATNEKLFF
>TRBJ1-1|NA|TRBD1|16|TRBV27
TGTGCCAGCAGTCCGCCAGGGGGGGCCCTGAACACTGAAGCTTTCTTT
CASSPPGGALNTEAFF
>TRBJ1-5|NA|NA|14|TRBV5-8
TGTGCCAGCAGCTCCGACAGTTTCAATCAGCCCCAGCATTTT
CASSSDSFNQPQHF
>TRBJ2-7|NA|TRBD2|13|TRBV27
TGTGCCAGCAGTTTAGGGAGGGCCTACGAGCAGTACTTC
CASSLGRAYEQYF
>TRBJ2-1|NA|NA|12|TRBV6-5
TGTGCCAGCCCCCGGTCGGTGAATGAGCAGTTCTTC
CASPRSVNEQFF
>TRBJ2-7|NA|NA|13|TRBV11-2
TGTGCCAGCAGCTTAGGGCTAGCCTACGAGCAGTACTTC
CASSLGLAYEQYF
>TRBJ1-4|NA|NA|15|TRBV4-1
TGCGCCAGCAGCCAAGATGGGGCAACTAATGAAAAACTGTTTTTT
CASSQDGATNEKLFF
>TRBJ2-2|NA|NA|14|TRBV5-4
TGTGCCAGCAGCGTCGACAGGTCTACCGGGGAGCTGTTTTTT
CASSVDRSTGELFF
>TRBJ1-1|NA|NA|13|TRBV29-1
TGCAGCGTTGGACAGCTCTCGAACACTGAAGCTTTCTTT
CSVGQLSNTEAFF
>TRBJ2-1|NA|TRBD2|16|TRBV30
TGTGCCTGGAGTCACTTTGGGCGGGAGGTGGGCAATGAGCAGTTCTTC
CAWSHFGREVGNEQFF
>TRBJ2-1|NA|NA|13|TRBV9
TGTGCCAGCAGCGTAGAACTAAACAATGAGCAGTTCTTC
CASSVELNNEQFF
>TRBJ2-7|NA|TRBD1|14|TRBV19
TGTGCCAGTACCGAGACAGGGCCCTCCTACGAGCAGTACTTC
CASTETGPSYEQYF
>TRBJ2-5|NA|NA|16|TRBV5-6
TGTGCCAGCAGCTCAGACCTAGCCGTCCAACAAGAGACCCAGTACTTC
CASSSDLAVQQETQYF
>TRBJ2-2|NA|NA|14|TRBV13
TGTGCCAGCAGCTCGGACAGTGGAACCGGGGAGCTGTTTTTT
CASSSDSGTGELFF
>TRBJ1-1|NA|NA|14|TRBV6-6
TGTGCCAGCAGGCAGGGGAGGGCGAACACTGAAGCTTTCTTT
CASRQGRANTEAFF
>TRBJ1-2|NA|TRBD1|15|TRBV7-9
TGTGCCAGCAGCAATGATGACAGGGTTGGGTATGGCTACACCTTC
CASSNDDRVGYGYTF
>TRBJ2-1|NA|TRBD2|18|TRBV10-1
TGCGCCAGCAGTGAGTCGAGGACTAGCGGGGGAGGGTACAATGAGCAGTTCTTC
CASSESRTSGGGYNEQFF
>TRBJ2-1|NA|NA|13|TRBV2
TGTGCCAGCAGTGAATATTACGGGGATGAGCAGTTCTTC
CASSEYYGDEQFF
>TRBJ2-2|NA|TRBD2|18|TRBV5-4
TGTGCCAGCAGCTTGGGGTTTTCTAGCGGGAGTTACACCGGGGAGCTGTTTTTT
CASSLGFSSGSYTGELFF
>TRBJ1-6|few|TRBD1|15|TRBV4-3
TGCGCCAGCAGCCAGATCGGGGACAGAAGATCACCCCTCCACTTT
CASSQIGDRRSPLHF
>TRBJ2-5|NA|NA|13|TRBV5-1
TGCGCCAGCAGCTTGGAGGGCCAAGAGACCCAGTACTTC
CASSLEGQETQYF